This TCR beta chain came from a study of blood T cell repertoires in COVID-19. Across the whole study: Acute and convalescent COVID-19 specimens originated in the United States, Italy and Spain.

The CDR3 loop spans 17 amino acids. Germline CDR1 reads SGHRS; CDR2 reads YFSETQ. The ends lost 4 bases at V and 5 bases at J; junction bases unmatched: 9. Authors' analysis steps: Amplifying reference gene primers gave estimates of nucleated cell counts. The method was immunoSEQ multiplex PCR; TCRdb's version includes in-frame clones alone and lacks a portion of them. The V and J calls and the clone size are those of that table, but D and trimming were determined from the DNA. The table shows about 150,000 clones, with approximately 88% occurring only once. What was sequenced was peripheral blood. The chain couples TRBV5-1 to TRBJ2-5; 15 bases line up with TRBD2. This receptor was identified in an older woman with acute or convalescent COVID-19. The CDR3 is CASSPPGLAGGHETQYF. CDR3 nucleotide sequence: TGCGCCAGCAGCCCACCCGGACTAGCGGGGGGGCACGAGACCCAGTACTTC. Supplemented by reference TRBV5-1 and TRBJ2-5, the full variable domain reads KAGVTQTPRYLIKTRGQQVTLSCSPISGHRSVSWYQQTPGQGLQFLFEYFSETQRNKGNFPGRFSGRQFSNSRSEMNVSTLELGDSALYLCASSPPGLAGGHETQYFGPGTRLLVL.